This T cell receptor beta chain was captured in a study of shared clonotypes between healthy human individuals. Division of CD4+ cells produced a CD45RA+ naive subset and a CD45RA-negative memory subset. V lost 0 bases to trimming and J lost 2 bases, with 11 bases between them. Germline CDR1 MGHRA, CDR2 YSYEKL. The CDR3 length is 15 residues. Each PCR replicate from the sorted subsets contained 150 to 250 ng DNA, which is tens of thousands of T cell genomes. Using immunoSEQ multiplex PCR, the repertoire was profiled, and TCRdb retains in-frame clones only, with some absent. The sample contains millions of clones, more than 85% of which appear only once. The table lists this clone with a few counts.

Sequenced sample: naive CD4+ T cells from PBMCs. Described subset: CD45RA+ positively selected. This rearrangement joins TRBV4-1 to TRBJ2-7; the D gene is possibly TRBD2 (5 bases). The receptor was derived from a man in his late teens or twenties in good health. Some clones in this sample may be carry-over from other donors' samples. This CDR3 reads CASSQDPPGAYEQYF. In nucleotides, the CDR3 is TGCGCCAGCAGCCAAGATCCCCCCGGGGCCTACGAGCAGTACTTC.